This TCR beta chain is drawn from a study of T cell responses to AZD1222 COVID-19 vaccine (dated by TCRdb to the early 2020s). Background for the entire study: AZD1222 recipients whose second dose came at about 4 weeks and those whose second dose came at about 12 weeks were combined into one group, since spike-specific TCR depth and breadth did not differ between the two schedules. Trial participants were enrolled by age into subgroups of 18-55, 56-69 and 70-plus years, and 148, 28 and 57 TCR-sequenced participants, respectively, were included in these subgroups. A total of just over 230 trial participants underwent TCR sequencing, of whom around 200 received two doses of AZD1222 and some 25 received two doses of the MenACWY control vaccine.

Note on this clone: What antigen it recognizes has not been identified. Within one base of it there is no much larger clone, and no base qualities were kept.

The CDR3 goes from the cysteine to the phenylalanine over 13 residues. Of all the DNA, just the CDR3 is kept, 39 bases in frame from base 1. The germline V gene supplies CDR1 SGHTA and CDR2 FQGNSA. The V and J ends are trimmed by 5 bases and 8 bases, leaving 15 bases between them. The time point label for this specimen denotes: baseline before first vaccination. Vaccinee samples came from UK trials COV001 and COV002, including a single-blind randomized controlled phase 2/3 trial of AZD1222 (ChAdOx1 nCoV-19) in healthy adults. For TCRbeta chain sequencing, PBMC samples from trial participants were taken at day 0 and at day 28 after the second dose. General conclusions and limits of the study: Conclusions about previously exposed vaccinees were limited because only a handful of AZD1222 recipients were SARS-CoV-2 seropositive at baseline. Reportedly, close to half of the unique spike-specific TCRs recognized epitopes lying outside the regions that are mutated in the B.1.351 and B.1.1.7 variants. Participants were mostly white British and included more females than males, and it was suggested by the authors that clonal diversity may have been underestimated. Because no day 14 peak-response samples were available, the repertoires could be characterized only after the peak T cell response. In the small 56-69-year group, the increase in depth fell short of significance, most likely because of low power. Vaccine-associated CD4 TCRs spanned the whole spike protein, with dominant responses in regions 160-218 and 743-854. Spike-specific TCR breadth and depth rose significantly after two AZD1222 doses compared with day 0 and with MenACWY recipients.

The CDR3 regions of human TCRbeta chains were analyzed by immunosequencing. Concerning the study's data processing: Repertoire TCRs were checked for matches against a reference library of SARS-CoV-2-specific TCRs that had been generated using the MIRA antigen-specificity platform. Breadth meant the fraction of unique TCRs that were SARS-CoV-2-associated, whereas depth meant the fraction of total T cells that were SARS-CoV-2-associated. Using the MIRA data, every spike-specific TCR was mapped to the spike region that the TCR reacted to and assigned to either a CD4 or a CD8 class. Log10-transformed breadth and depth values were compared by one-way ANOVA with Sidak's multiple comparisons tests. This immuneACCESS table, as held by TCRdb, lists in-frame sequences with V and J called but not all clones. Of the missing ones, under half trace to an unresolved V gene in checked studies; the others have no known cause. V and J calls and clone size follow that table, whereas D and trimming were derived from the DNA. This sample holds about 95,000 clones; 85% to 90% were observed only once. Roughly 4% of the sample comes from the top ten.

The chain couples TRBV7-2 to TRBJ1-2, and perhaps TRBD1 as D gene, on 6 matching bases. This receptor was obtained from an adult in good health. This material consisted of peripheral blood, taken on day 0 of AZD1222 vaccination. The nucleotides are TGTGCCAGCAGCGTCACAGGGCTAGGAGGCTACACCTTC. This sequence encodes CASSVTGLGGYTF.